This T cell receptor beta chain comes out of a study of cytomegalovirus exposure and HLA in healthy donors (dated by TCRdb to the late 2010s). A note on the overall study: In an earlier analysis of approximately 500 of the donors, about 260 Gb of sequence data and 100 million or so unique TCR beta sequences from 150 million to 200 million T cells were reported. Donor age, sex, ethnicity and CMV serostatus were compiled together with the repertoire data. All discovery cohort repertoires had been generated on a single sequencing platform. The later analysis used no new phenotypic data to find candidate immune exposures, relying instead on TCR beta sequences and their occurrence across donors. Because of strong linkage in the cohort, four to six DR-DQ haplotypes were treated as single units for association and clustering. Typing coverage differed by locus: A, B, C, DRB1 and DQB1 were typed in about 620-640 donors, DQA1 in 522, DPA1 in some 570, and DPB1 in just under 490. The aim of the study was to test whether cataloging public T cell receptors could identify signatures of past pathogen exposure. Among the approximately 430 genotyped donors, about 83% belonged to the genetic ancestry cluster associated with self-reported Caucasian donors. HLA typing covered class I and class II loci at four-digit resolution. A later genetic analysis took genome-wide SNP genotypes for 398 of the 666 donors and used that subset as a discovery cohort. To study patterns of TCR occurrence, a later analysis re-analyzed previously published TCR beta repertoires from 600 to 750 donors and added high-resolution HLA genotyping. Across some 400 genotyped donors of the cohort, an average of roughly 200,000 unique TCR beta nucleotide sequences per donor were sequenced, and 15% to 20% of those sequences were non-productive. High-throughput TCR immunosequencing, statistical association of individual TCRs with disease status, and machine learning were combined to predict cytomegalovirus infection status. The study profiled the T cell repertoires of hundreds of subjects by immunosequencing and related them to cytomegalovirus serostatus. A separate validation cohort of over a hundred different subjects was used in addition to the roughly 670-subject first cohort. Approximately 300 gigabases of sequencing data and around 80 million unique TCR sequences made up an early release that covered 500 to 700 HLA-typed donors. An earlier analysis of around 640 of the donors used high-throughput TCR beta sequencing to judge whether each TCR beta V gene segment behaved as functional or pseudogenic.

General findings and caveats noted by the study authors: Immune exposure information for the cohort was limited to CMV serostatus. It was suggested by the authors that the approach could potentially be generalized to other disease states and immunological phenotypes. A few of the identified cytomegalovirus-associated TCR beta chains were confirmed in vitro to be specific for cytomegalovirus antigens. When HLA alleles, especially DR and DQ, strongly co-occurred, TCR associations were difficult to assign to individual alleles. Several of the top co-occurrence clusters appeared to be linked to parvovirus B19, influenza, CMV and Epstein-Barr virus, according to a later analysis. Some IMGT-functional V segments, including TRBV6-2 and TRBV6-3, could not be told apart with the 87-base-pair reads, so those segments were excluded. In this cohort, only TCR beta chains were sequenced, and detectable features were limited by the absence of alpha or paired-chain data. The study gave a list of 150 to 200 TCR beta chains associated with cytomegalovirus. In a later analysis, most CMV-associated TCR beta chains were found to appear HLA-restricted, with HLA associations seemingly driven largely by CMV exposure. A later genetic analysis reported fewer N-insertions in productive TCRs among donors in an Asian-associated ancestry cluster than the approximately 670-donor mean. Correlated functional status among segregating V segments might be attributable to linkage disequilibrium, but an unknown experimental factor could not be ruled out. Cytomegalovirus status was reported to be diagnosed by the classifier with high specificity and sensitivity in both the original and validation cohorts. A later genetic analysis associated a missense DCLRE1C variant with V-gene and J-gene trimming of TCR beta chains, and an independent cohort replicated the association. Because HLA typing was missing for some donors at each locus, association tests included only the typed subset. A further reported finding was that TCR beta sequences accurately predicted the HLA-A and HLA-B alleles for most subjects in the first cohort. In an earlier analysis of some 640 of the donors, most TCR beta V segments were observed in productive rearrangements about 87% or about 30% of the time, broadly matching IMGT annotations. In a later analysis, the rate of TCR association differed among HLA loci, with DRB1 alleles having the most associated TCRs and HLA-C alleles having the fewest. In a later analysis, 15,000 to 20,000 TCR beta sequences were associated with specific HLA alleles at a false discovery rate of 0.05. Sequencing depth was assumed to be roughly uniform across donors in the presence/absence analyses, though that assumption may not hold. A cluster of highly shared sequence variants was judged likely to represent a technical artifact of the sequencing pipeline. Because counts were too low, more than 15 rarely observed V segments, including chromosome 9 orphons, were excluded from the earlier analysis of 587 of the donors. While some public TCRs were present in many individuals, most TCR sequences turned up only very rarely across donors. Compared with equally common non-associated chains, HLA-associated TCR beta chains in a later analysis were more clonally expanded and had lower generation probabilities.

V is pruned by 4 bases and J by 4 bases, leaving 10 bases of the junction without a gene match. From the germline V gene, CDR1 is SGHDT and CDR2 is YYEEEE. Spanning cysteine to phenylalanine, the CDR3 consists of 16 amino acids. Kept here is only the CDR3 DNA, which spans 48 bases and is read in frame from base 1. In this sample, this clone turned up once. The specificity of this receptor is unknown. There are no base qualities to consult, and no much larger clone falls within one base. The library was made by the immunoSEQ multiplex PCR assay. For the multiplex PCR, a mixture combining 60 forward primers for TCR Vbeta segments and 13 reverse primers for TCR Jbeta segments was used. A multiplex PCR assay on genomic DNA amplified the CDR3 region of rearranged TCR beta genes. Amplified TCR beta libraries were sequenced as 87-base-pair reads on the Illumina HiSeq System. The paper's data handling went like this. Across the 500 to 750 repertoires, a later analysis counted 80 million or so unique TCR beta chains, 9.5 million to 13 million of which were shared by at least two donors. A nearest-neighbor algorithm error-corrected the raw reads and collapsed the reads into unique sequences, merging closely related sequences to remove PCR and sequencing errors. V, D and J gene segments were assigned by aligning CDR3 sequences to IMGT reference sequences. Each retained sequence needed at least a six-nucleotide match to both a V gene segment and a J gene segment. Rearrangements were classified as productive when the CDR3 lacked stop codons and remained in frame with V and J, and all other rearrangements were classified as non-productive. CDR3 was defined by IMGT convention, running from the second conserved V-encoded cysteine to the conserved J-encoded phenylalanine. The earlier analysis of about 590 of the donors excluded sequences that lacked an unambiguous match to a single V gene segment. An earlier analysis of several hundred of the donors called V segments functional above 56.7% productive rearrangements and segregating when the between-donor standard deviation exceeded 5%. A statistical classification framework was built for diagnosing cytomegalovirus status from the catalog of TCR beta chain sequences. V and J gene assignment, in a later analysis, came from comparing TCR nucleotide sequences with IMGT/GENE-DB human TR gene sequences. In a later analysis, CDR3 sequences and most-parsimonious VDJ recombination scenarios were assigned using the TCRdist pipeline. In a later analysis, every TCR beta chain was defined by the combination of its CDR3 amino acid sequence and its V-gene family, and reads without a unique V-gene family were dropped. In a later analysis, 550 to 650 highly shared, low-generation-probability nucleotide sequences were removed to address suspected cross-contamination and a sequencing artifact. A later analysis calculated a clonal expansion index for each public chain from normalized within-repertoire ranks of inferred template counts. Generation probabilities in a later analysis came from a VDJ recombination model fitted to out-of-frame rearrangements, and those results were checked against IGoR. A later analysis scored TCR-TCR, TCR-HLA and TCR-CMV co-occurrence with hypergeometric tests, applying a repertoire-size bias correction to TCR pairs. False discovery rates were estimated in a later analysis by permuting HLA or CMV assignments 20 times. In a later analysis, co-occurring TCRs were grouped using DBSCAN, with TCRdist sequence similarity added in when clustering inside HLA-allele-positive subsets. Co-occurrence clustering excluded repertoires with fewer than 30,000 or more than 120,000 public chains, plus five with anomalous nucleotide sharing. TCRdb stores this immuneACCESS table with in-frame sequences only. Part of the clones is absent; in the studies checked, under half of the shortfall reflects unresolved V genes, and no reason is known for the rest. The V and J calls and clone size were taken over from that table, and D and trimming were inferred from the DNA. In this sample the table shows tens of thousands of clones, 82% of which occur a single time. In total, the top ten clones hold roughly 2% of the sample.

The cohort was made up of several hundred healthy bone marrow donors. Cohort members were all nominally healthy when sampled, although unrecorded immune exposures were likely present. The donor was CMV seronegative and was included in the group of 352 seronegative cohort members. Each donor provided a peripheral blood sample, and peripheral blood mononuclear cells were used for TCR beta sequencing. The Qiagen DNeasy Blood Extraction Kit was used to extract genomic DNA from the blood cell samples. This clonotype originated in a man younger than 35 in good health and CMV-seronegative. The sequence joins TRBV5-6 to TRBJ2-1, and TRBD1 matches 8 of the central bases. The specimen sequenced was PBMCs. The DNA sequence follows: TGTGCCAGCAGCACCCTCAACAGGGGGAGTTACAATGAGCAGTTCTTC. It translates to CASSTLNRGSYNEQFF. Reference TRBV5-6 and TRBJ2-1 genes cover what lies past the CDR3, so the full variable domain is DAGVTQSPTHLIKTRGQQVTLRCSPKSGHDTVSWYQQALGQGPQFIFQYYEEEERQRGNFPDRFSGHQFPNYSSELNVNALLLGDSALYLCASSTLNRGSYNEQFFGPGTRLTVL.